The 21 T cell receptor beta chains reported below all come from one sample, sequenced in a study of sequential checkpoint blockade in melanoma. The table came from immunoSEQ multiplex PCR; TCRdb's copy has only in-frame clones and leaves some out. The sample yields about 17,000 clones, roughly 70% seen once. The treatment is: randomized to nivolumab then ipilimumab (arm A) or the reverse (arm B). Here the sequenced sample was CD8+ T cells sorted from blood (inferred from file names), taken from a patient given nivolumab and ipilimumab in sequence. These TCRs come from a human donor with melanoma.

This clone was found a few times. CDR3 nucleotides: TGTGCCAGCAGGGGACAGAGCACAGATACGCAGTATTTT. It yields the protein CASRGQSTDTQYF. The chain joins TRBV28 to TRBJ2-3, with TRBD1 matching over 7 bases. Germline V gene lookup returns CDR1 MDHEN and CDR2 SYDVKM. Germline trimming cut 6 bases from V and 0 bases from J; bases unmatched to any gene: 0. The CDR3 runs to 13 residues.

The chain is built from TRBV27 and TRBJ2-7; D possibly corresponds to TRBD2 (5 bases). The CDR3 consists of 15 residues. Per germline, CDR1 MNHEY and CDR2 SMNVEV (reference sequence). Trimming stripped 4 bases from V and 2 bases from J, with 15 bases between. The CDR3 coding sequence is TGTGCCAGCAGTTCCTTAAGCGGTTTCACCTACGAGCAGTACTTC. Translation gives CASSSLSGFTYEQYF.

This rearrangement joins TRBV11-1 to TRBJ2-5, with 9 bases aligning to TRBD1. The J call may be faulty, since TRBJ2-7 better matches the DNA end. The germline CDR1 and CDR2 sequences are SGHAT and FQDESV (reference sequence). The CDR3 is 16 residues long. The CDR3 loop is CASSFIPGQGSYEQYF. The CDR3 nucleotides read TGTGCCAGCAGCTTCATTCCGGGACAGGGATCCTACGAGCAGTACTTC.

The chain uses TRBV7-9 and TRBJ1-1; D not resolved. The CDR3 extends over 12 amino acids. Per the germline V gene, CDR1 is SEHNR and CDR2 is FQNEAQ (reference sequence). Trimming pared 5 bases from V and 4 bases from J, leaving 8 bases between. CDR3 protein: CASSPDITEAFF. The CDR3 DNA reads TGTGCCAGCAGCCCAGATATCACTGAAGCTTTCTTT.

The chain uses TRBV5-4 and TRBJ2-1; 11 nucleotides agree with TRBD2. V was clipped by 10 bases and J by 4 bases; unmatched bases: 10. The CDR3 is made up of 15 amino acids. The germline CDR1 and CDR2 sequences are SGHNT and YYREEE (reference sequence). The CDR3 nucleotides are TGTGCCGGCGAATCACTAGCGGGGGCTTACAATGAGCAGTTCTTC. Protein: CAGESLAGAYNEQFF.

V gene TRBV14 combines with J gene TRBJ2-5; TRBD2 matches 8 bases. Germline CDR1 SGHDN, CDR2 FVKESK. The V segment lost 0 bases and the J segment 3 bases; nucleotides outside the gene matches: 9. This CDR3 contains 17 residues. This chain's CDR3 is CASSQDLLAELKETQYF. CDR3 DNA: TGTGCCAGCAGCCAAGATCTACTAGCGGAGTTGAAAGAGACCCAGTACTTC.

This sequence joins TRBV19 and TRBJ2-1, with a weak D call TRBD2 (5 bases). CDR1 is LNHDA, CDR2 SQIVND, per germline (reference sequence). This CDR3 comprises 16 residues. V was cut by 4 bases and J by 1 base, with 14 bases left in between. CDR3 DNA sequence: TGTGCCAGTAGTAACTCGAGAGGGAGATCCTACAATGAGCAGTTCTTC. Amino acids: CASSNSRGRSYNEQFF.

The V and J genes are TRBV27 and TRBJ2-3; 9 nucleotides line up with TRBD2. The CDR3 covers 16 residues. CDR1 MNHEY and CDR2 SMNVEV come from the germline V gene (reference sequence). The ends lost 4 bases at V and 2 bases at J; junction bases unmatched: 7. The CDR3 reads CASSYGGLAYTDTQYF. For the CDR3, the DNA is TGTGCCAGCAGTTATGGCGGACTAGCGTACACAGATACGCAGTATTTT.

The CDR3 is CASSLGGSDTQYF. CDR3 nucleotide sequence: TGCGCCAGCAGCTTGGGAGGTTCGGATACGCAGTATTTT. The rearrangement links TRBV5-1 to TRBJ2-3, with D unclear. This CDR3 contains 13 residues. V shed 0 bases and J shed 6 bases, with 8 bases lying between them. CDR1 is SGHRS, CDR2 YFSETQ, per germline.

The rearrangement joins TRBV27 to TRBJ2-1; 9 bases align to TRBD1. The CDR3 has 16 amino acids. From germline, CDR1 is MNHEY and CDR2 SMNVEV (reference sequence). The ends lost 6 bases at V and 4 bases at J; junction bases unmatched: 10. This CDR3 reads CASSLVPGQGYNEQFF. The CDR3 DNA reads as TGTGCCAGCAGCCTCGTTCCGGGACAGGGTTACAATGAGCAGTTCTTC.

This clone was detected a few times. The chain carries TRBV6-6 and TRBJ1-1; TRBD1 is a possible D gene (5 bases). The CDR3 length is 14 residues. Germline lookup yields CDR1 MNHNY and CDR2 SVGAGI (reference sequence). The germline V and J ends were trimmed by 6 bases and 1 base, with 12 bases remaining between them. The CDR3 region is CASSLGGTNTEAFF. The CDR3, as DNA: TGTGCCAGCAGCCTCGGGGGGACGAACACTGAAGCTTTCTTT.

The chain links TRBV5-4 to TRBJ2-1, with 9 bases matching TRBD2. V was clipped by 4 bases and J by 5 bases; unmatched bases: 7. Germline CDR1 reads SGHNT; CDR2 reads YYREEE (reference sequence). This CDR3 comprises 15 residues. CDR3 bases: TGTGCCAGCAGCCTCAAGCGGGAGGTGGACAATGAGCAGTTCTTC. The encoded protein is CASSLKREVDNEQFF.

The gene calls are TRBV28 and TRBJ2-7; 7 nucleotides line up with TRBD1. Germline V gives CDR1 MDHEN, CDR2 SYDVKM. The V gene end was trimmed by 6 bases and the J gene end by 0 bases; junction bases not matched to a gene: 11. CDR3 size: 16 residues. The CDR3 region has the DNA TGTGCCAGCAGCCTATCGGACAGGAGCCCCTCCTACGAGCAGTACTTC. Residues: CASSLSDRSPSYEQYF.

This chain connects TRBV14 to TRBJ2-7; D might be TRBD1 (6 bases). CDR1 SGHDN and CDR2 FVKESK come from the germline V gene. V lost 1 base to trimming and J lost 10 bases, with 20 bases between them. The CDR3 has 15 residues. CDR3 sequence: CASSQGTGTPLCQYF. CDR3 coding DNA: TGTGCCAGCAGCCAAGGTACCGGGACACCTCTATGCCAGTACTTC.

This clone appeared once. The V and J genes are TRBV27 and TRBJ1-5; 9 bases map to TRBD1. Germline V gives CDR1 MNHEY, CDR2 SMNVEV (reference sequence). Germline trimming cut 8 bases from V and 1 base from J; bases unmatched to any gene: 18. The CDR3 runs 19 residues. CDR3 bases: TGTGCCAGCCCGTCTTCCGGCCGGGACAGGGTGGTGAGCAATCAGCCCCAGCATTTT. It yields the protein CASPSSGRDRVVSNQPQHF.

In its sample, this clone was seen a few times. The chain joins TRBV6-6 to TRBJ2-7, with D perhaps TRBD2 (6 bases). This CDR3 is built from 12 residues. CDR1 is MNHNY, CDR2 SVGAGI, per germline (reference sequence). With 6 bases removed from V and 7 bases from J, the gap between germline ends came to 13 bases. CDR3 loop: CASRMRGLEQYF. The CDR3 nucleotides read TGTGCCAGCAGGATGAGGGGACTGGAGCAGTACTTC.

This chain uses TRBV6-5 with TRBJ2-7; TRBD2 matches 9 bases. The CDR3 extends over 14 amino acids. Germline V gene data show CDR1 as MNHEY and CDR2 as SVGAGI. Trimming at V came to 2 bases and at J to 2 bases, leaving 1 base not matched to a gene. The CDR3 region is CASSYAGGPYEQYF. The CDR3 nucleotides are TGTGCCAGCAGTTACGCGGGAGGGCCCTACGAGCAGTACTTC.

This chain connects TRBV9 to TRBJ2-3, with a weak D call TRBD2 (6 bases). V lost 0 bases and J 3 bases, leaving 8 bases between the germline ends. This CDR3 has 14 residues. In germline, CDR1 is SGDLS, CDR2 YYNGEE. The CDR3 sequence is CASSVVAGTDTQYF. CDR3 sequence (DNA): TGTGCCAGCAGCGTAGTCGCGGGGACAGATACGCAGTATTTT.

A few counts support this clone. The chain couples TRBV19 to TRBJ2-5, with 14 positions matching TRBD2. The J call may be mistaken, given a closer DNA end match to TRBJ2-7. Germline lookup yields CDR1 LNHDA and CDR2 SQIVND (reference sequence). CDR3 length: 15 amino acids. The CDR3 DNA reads TGTGCCAGTAGTATCCGGACTAGCGGGAGGTACGAGCAGTACTTC. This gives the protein CASSIRTSGRYEQYF.

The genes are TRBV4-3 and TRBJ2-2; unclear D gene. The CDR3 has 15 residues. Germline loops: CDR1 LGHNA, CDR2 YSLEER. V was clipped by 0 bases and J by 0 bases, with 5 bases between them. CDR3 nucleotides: TGCGCCAGCAGCCAAGAATGGCCGAACACCGGGGAGCTGTTTTTT. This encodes CASSQEWPNTGELFF.

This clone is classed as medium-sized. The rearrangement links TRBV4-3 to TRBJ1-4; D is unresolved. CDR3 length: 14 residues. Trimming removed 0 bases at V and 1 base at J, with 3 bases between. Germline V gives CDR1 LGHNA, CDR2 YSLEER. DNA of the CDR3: TGCGCCAGCAGCCAAGATATAACTAATGAAAAACTGTTTTTT. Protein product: CASSQDITNEKLFF.